This T cell receptor (beta chain) was sequenced for a study of T cells in Graves' hyperthyroidism and ophthalmopathy. Broader study findings: Stable hyperthyroidism was separated from ophthalmopathy by a model based on 13 V-J features.

On this clonotype: Its antigen is still unknown.

Orbital computed tomography, thyroid ultrasound, serum thyroxine and TRAb, and clinical symptoms together informed the diagnoses. Source material for PBMCs was less than 12 ml fresh peripheral blood. Amplification yielded TCR beta CDR3 regions, with RNA transcripts as the source. Using the HTBI primer set, a first-round RT-PCR was run on the TCR CDR3. In TCRdb, the multiplex PCR reads were re-called with MiXCR into one record per CDR3 protein. The sample carries hundreds of thousands of distinct CDR3 sequences, roughly a sixth recorded once. The receptor's source is a woman aged 18-30 years with Graves' hyperthyroidism. The sample comprised blood.

CDR3 coding DNA: TGCAGTGCTAGCCTCATACTAGGCAATGAGCAGTTCTTC. Translation gives CSASLILGNEQFF. V is TRBV20-1 and J is TRBJ2-1; the D gene is possibly TRBD2 (5 bases). Germline CDR1 and CDR2: DFQATT and SNEGSKA (reference sequence). V lost 3 bases to trimming and J lost 6 bases, with 12 bases between them. The CDR3 loop spans 13 amino acids.